The T cell receptor (beta chain) described here comes from a study of blood T cell repertoires in COVID-19. The overall study: T cells, B-cell-depleted T cells, or PBMCs supplied cDNA or gDNA.

This CDR3 contains 15 residues. The germline gives CDR1 LGHDT, CDR2 YNNKEL (reference sequence). The J segment lost 1 base and the V segment lost 4 bases, leaving 5 bases of the junction unmatched. In the original processing: Amplification with reference gene primers provided the estimates of nucleated cell counts. The table came from immunoSEQ multiplex PCR; TCRdb's copy has only in-frame clones and leaves some out. The D gene and trimming were derived from the DNA, and the V and J assignments and clone size from that table. The sample has roughly 200,000 clones, around 87% seen once; the top ten hold roughly 3%.

The sequenced sample was peripheral blood. This chain uses TRBV3-1 (or the pseudogene TRBV3-2) with TRBJ1-1, with 8 bases lining up with TRBD1. The TCR was taken from a man in his 60s with acute or convalescent COVID-19. This chain's CDR3 is CASSPWTGSNTEAFF. CDR3 nucleotides: TGTGCCAGCAGCCCTTGGACAGGGTCGAACACTGAAGCTTTCTTT.